A single sample gave rise to the 18 T cell receptor beta chains below, sequenced in a study of beta chain features in type 1 diabetes. The study reverse transcribed the entire isolated RNA, so it sequenced expressed TCRB transcripts. Using immunoSEQ multiplex PCR, the repertoire was profiled, and TCRdb retains in-frame clones only, with some absent. The table has 600,000 to 650,000 clones, 15% to 17% seen once. The source material was naive CD4+ T cells from blood. These TCRs come from a man in his late teens or twenties in good health.

This clone has a handful of counts. The same CDR3 also results from other DNA sequences found in this sample. The chain carries TRBV7-2 and TRBJ2-7; 10 bases are shared with TRBD2. Germline CDR1 reads SGHTA; CDR2 reads FQGNSA. This CDR3 comprises 15 residues. With V trimmed by 1 base and J by 2 bases, 2 bases remained unmatched. The CDR3 bases are TGTGCCAGCAGCTTAGGAGCGGGGGGGACCTACGAGCAGTACTTC. Translating gives CASSLGAGGTYEQYF.

The sample holds a few counts of this clone. The chain combines TRBV28 with TRBJ2-6; unclear D gene. Trimming left V 3 bases short and J 0 bases short, with 12 bases between. The germline gives CDR1 MDHEN, CDR2 SYDVKM. The CDR3 runs 17 residues. The CDR3: CASSFGYSYSGANVLTF. The CDR3 DNA follows: TGTGCCAGCAGTTTTGGTTACTCTTACTCTGGGGCCAACGTCCTGACTTTC.

In its sample, this clone was seen a few times. The chain employs TRBV29-1 and TRBJ2-7, with D hard to call. With 4 bases removed from V and 0 bases from J, the gap between germline ends came to 10 bases. The CDR3 is 13 residues long. In germline, CDR1 is SQVTM, CDR2 ANQGSEA. CDR3 sequence (DNA): TGCAGCGTTGCCCGGGTCCTCTCCTACGAGCAGTACTTC. This sequence encodes CSVARVLSYEQYF.

The chain uses TRBV29-1 and TRBJ2-5, with D possibly matching TRBD1 (6 bases). The DNA end is a closer match to TRBJ2-7, so the J assignment may be wrong. In germline, CDR1 is SQVTM, CDR2 ANQGSEA. The CDR3 contains 13 residues. CDR3 DNA: TGCAGCGTTGAAGAGGACAGTTCCTACGAGCAGTACTTC. This sequence encodes CSVEEDSSYEQYF.

The V and J genes are TRBV7-2 and TRBJ1-1, with D hard to call. The length of the CDR3 is 13 residues. V gave up 7 bases and J gave up 4 bases, with 13 bases separating them. Germline V gives CDR1 SGHTA, CDR2 FQGNSA. The CDR3 coding sequence is TGTGCCAGCAAATCCCCAGTACTCACTGAAGCTTTCTTT. It encodes CASKSPVLTEAFF.

This clone showed up just a few times. This chain uses TRBV9 with TRBJ2-3; 8 nucleotides match TRBD2. The CDR3 runs to 16 residues. CDR1 and CDR2 from the germline V gene are SGDLS and YYNGEE. V trimming: 1 base; J trimming: 1 base; junction bases outside the gene matches: 5. This CDR3 is CASSVRQGLGTDTQYF. DNA of the CDR3: TGTGCCAGCAGCGTACGCCAGGGACTAGGCACAGATACGCAGTATTTT.

The J gene is TRBJ1-1, the V gene TRBV9; TRBD1 aligns across 10 bases. Trimming cost V 3 bases and J 0 bases; bases outside gene matches: 11. Germline V gene sequence: CDR1 SGDLS, CDR2 YYNGEE. There are 18 residues in the CDR3. The CDR3 DNA reads TGTGCCAGCAGCGCCGACCGGAGACAGGGGGCTGTGAACACTGAAGCTTTCTTT. Amino acid sequence: CASSADRRQGAVNTEAFF.

This clone appeared a few times. This chain uses TRBV9 with TRBJ2-3; 7 bases are shared with TRBD1. The CDR3 is 16 residues long. Losses at the gene ends were 0 bases for V and 5 bases for J; bases not matched to a gene: 9. CDR1 and CDR2 (germline): SGDLS, YYNGEE. CDR3 in DNA: TGTGCCAGCAGCGTAGGGATGAGAGGGGGCCTAGATACGCAGTATTTT. Encoded protein: CASSVGMRGGLDTQYF.

This clone was seen more than once but under ten times. This rearrangement joins TRBV4-1 to TRBJ2-3; the match to TRBD2 covers 13 bases. V trimming: 1 base; J trimming: 2 bases; junction bases outside the gene matches: 3. Germline V gene sequence: CDR1 MGHRA, CDR2 YSYEKL. CDR3 length equals 17 residues. CDR3 DNA sequence: TGCGCCAGCAGCCAAGCCGGACTAGCGGGAGTCACAGATACGCAGTATTTT. This sequence encodes CASSQAGLAGVTDTQYF.

This clone was seen a handful of times. This chain links TRBV9 with TRBJ1-6, with TRBD1 matching over 9 bases. This CDR3 contains 14 residues. J lost 9 bases, V lost 2 bases, and 3 bases had no gene match. CDR1 is SGDLS and CDR2 is YYNGEE in the germline V gene. CDR3 sequence: CASSVGQGFSPLHF. CDR3 nucleotide sequence: TGTGCCAGCAGCGTGGGACAGGGTTTTTCACCCCTCCACTTT.

CDR3 coding DNA: TGTGCCAGCAGTCCAGCAAATACGCAGTATTTT. This translates into CASSPANTQYF. The genes are TRBV6-6 and TRBJ2-3; D unclear. The germline V gene has CDR1 MNHNY and CDR2 SVGAGI (reference sequence). CDR3 length equals 11 residues. Trimming stripped 5 bases from V and 7 bases from J, with 7 bases between.

The chain has TRBV30 and TRBJ2-2; 7 bases map to TRBD1. The CDR3 covers 14 residues. J lost 1 base, V lost 5 bases, and 4 bases had no gene match. CDR1 is GTSNPN, CDR2 SVGIG, per germline (reference sequence). The CDR3 nucleotides read TGTGCCTGGGTTCGGGACAGGAACACCGGGGAGCTGTTTTTT. Protein product: CAWVRDRNTGELFF.

This chain links TRBV9 with TRBJ2-3; possibly TRBD1 or TRBD2 for D (5 bases each). Trimming stripped 2 bases from V and 4 bases from J, with 14 bases between. Looked up from germline, CDR1 is SGDLS and CDR2 is YYNGEE. This CDR3 is 15 amino acids long. CDR3 loop: CASSVRALGADTQYF. For the CDR3, the DNA is TGTGCCAGCAGCGTTCGTGCACTAGGGGCAGATACGCAGTATTTT.

This clone was seen only a few times. The V and J genes are TRBV7-3 and TRBJ2-3; unclear D gene. The germline V gene has CDR1 SGHTA and CDR2 FQGTGA. This CDR3 region has 14 residues. Trimming removed 3 bases from V and 0 bases from J, with 7 bases in between. CDR3 sequence reads: CASSLMGSTDTQYF. Written as DNA, the CDR3 is TGTGCCAGCAGCTTGATGGGTAGCACAGATACGCAGTATTTT. Using reference TRBV7-3 and TRBJ2-3 for the parts outside the CDR3, the full variable domain is GAGVSQTPSNKVTEKGKYVELRCDPISGHTALYWYRQSLGQGPEFLIYFQGTGAADDSGLPNDRFFAVRPEGSVSTLKIQRTERGDSAVYLCASSLMGSTDTQYFGPGTRLTVL.

This chain joins TRBV9 and TRBJ2-5; weak D call: TRBD1 (6 bases). The CDR3 is 15 residues long. V lost 3 bases to trimming and J lost 5 bases, with 17 bases between them. Germline V gene sequence: CDR1 SGDLS, CDR2 YYNGEE. The CDR3 here is CASSAGHPKVETQYF. CDR3 bases: TGTGCCAGCAGCGCGGGACACCCGAAGGTGGAGACCCAGTACTTC.

This chain connects TRBV7-6 to TRBJ2-7; 7 nucleotides line up with TRBD1. The CDR3 length is 14 residues. The trim removed 6 bases at V and 3 bases at J, leaving 8 bases unmatched. Looked up from germline, CDR1 is SGHVS and CDR2 is FNYEAQ. CDR3 sequence: CASRPKGAGYEQYF. DNA for the CDR3: TGTGCCAGCAGACCAAAGGGGGCTGGCTACGAGCAGTACTTC.

CDR3 nucleotides: TGTGCCAGCAGCTTGGGAGGACAGCGAGGAGAGACCCAGTACTTC. Its translation: CASSLGGQRGETQYF. The V call is TRBV5-4, the J call TRBJ2-5, with a weak D call TRBD1 (6 bases). Trimming stripped 0 bases from V and 4 bases from J, with 13 bases between. The CDR3 consists of 15 residues. CDR1 and CDR2 (germline): SGHNT, YYREEE (reference sequence).

The genes are TRBV30 and TRBJ2-5; unclear D gene. Germline CDR1 is GTSNPN and CDR2 is SVGIG (reference sequence). This CDR3 spans 12 amino acids. The ends were cut back, 3 bases at V and 9 bases at J, with 14 bases in the middle. The CDR3 here is CAWSLPKAAQYF. CDR3 nucleotides: TGTGCCTGGAGCCTACCTAAGGCGGCCCAGTACTTC.